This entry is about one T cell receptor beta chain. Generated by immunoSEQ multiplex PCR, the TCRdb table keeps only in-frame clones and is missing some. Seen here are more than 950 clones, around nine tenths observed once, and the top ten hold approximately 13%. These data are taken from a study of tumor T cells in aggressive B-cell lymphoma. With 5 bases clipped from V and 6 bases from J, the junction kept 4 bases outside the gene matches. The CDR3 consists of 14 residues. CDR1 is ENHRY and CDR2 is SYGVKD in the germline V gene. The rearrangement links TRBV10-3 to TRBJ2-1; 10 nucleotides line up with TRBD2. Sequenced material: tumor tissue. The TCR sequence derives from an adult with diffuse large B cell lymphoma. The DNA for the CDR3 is TGTGCCATCAGTCTAGCGGGAGTCGTCAATGAGCAGTTCTTC. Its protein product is CAISLAGVVNEQFF.